This TCR beta chain was obtained from a study of blood T cell repertoires in COVID-19. Background on the study: Samples representing acute and convalescent COVID-19 were sourced from the United States, Italy and Spain. T cells, B-cell-depleted T cells, or PBMCs provided the cDNA or gDNA that served as material.

The CDR3 sequence is 19 residues long. V gave up 4 bases and J gave up 1 base; unmatched junction bases: 10. The V gene's germline CDR1 is KGHDR and CDR2 SFDVKD. Original handling: Amplification of reference gene primers provided the estimated nucleated cell counts. Profiled with immunoSEQ multiplex PCR; TCRdb holds only in-frame clones, not every one. The D gene and trimming were derived from the DNA, and the V and J assignments and clone size from that table. This repertoire shows under 130,000 clones, about 90% found once; its top ten account for 6.2%. This chain joins TRBV24-1 and TRBJ2-2; TRBD1 aligns across 11 bases. The receptor's source is a human donor in a cohort sampled during active COVID-19. Sample: peripheral blood. This CDR3 is CATSDLTPGQGGNTGELFF. CDR3 nucleotides: TGTGCCACCAGTGACTTAACCCCGGGACAGGGGGGGAACACCGGGGAGCTGTTTTTT.